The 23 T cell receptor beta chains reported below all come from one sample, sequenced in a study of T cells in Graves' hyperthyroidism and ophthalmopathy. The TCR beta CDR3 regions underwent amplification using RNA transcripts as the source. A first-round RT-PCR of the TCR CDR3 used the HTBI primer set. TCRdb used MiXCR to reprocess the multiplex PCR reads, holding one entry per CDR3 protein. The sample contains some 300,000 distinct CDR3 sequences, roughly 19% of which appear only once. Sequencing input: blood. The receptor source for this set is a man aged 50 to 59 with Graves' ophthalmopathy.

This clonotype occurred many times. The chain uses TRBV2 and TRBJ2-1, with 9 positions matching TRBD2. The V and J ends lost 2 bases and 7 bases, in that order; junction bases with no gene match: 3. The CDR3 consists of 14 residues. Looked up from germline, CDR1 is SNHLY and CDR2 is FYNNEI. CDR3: CASSELAGINEQFF. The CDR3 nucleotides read TGTGCCAGCAGTGAACTAGCGGGGATAAATGAGCAGTTCTTC.

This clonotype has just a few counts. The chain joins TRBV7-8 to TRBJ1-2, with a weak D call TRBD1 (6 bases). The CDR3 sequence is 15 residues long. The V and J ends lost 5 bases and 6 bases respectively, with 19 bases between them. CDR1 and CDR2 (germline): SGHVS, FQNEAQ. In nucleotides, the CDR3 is TGTGCCAGCAGCGTCACCAGTACAGGGATTCATGGCTACACCTTC. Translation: CASSVTSTGIHGYTF.

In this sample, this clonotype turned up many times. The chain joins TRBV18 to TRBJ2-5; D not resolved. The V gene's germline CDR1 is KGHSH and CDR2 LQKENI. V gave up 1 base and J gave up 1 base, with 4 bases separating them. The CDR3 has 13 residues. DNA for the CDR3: TGTGCCAGCTCACCACGCGGCCAAGAGACCCAGTACTTC. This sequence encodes CASSPRGQETQYF. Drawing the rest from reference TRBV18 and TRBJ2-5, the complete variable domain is NAGVMQNPRHLVRRRGQEARLRCSPMKGHSHVYWYRQLPEEGLKFMVYLQKENIIDESGMPKERFSAEFPKEGPSILRIQQVVRGDSAAYFCASSPRGQETQYFGPGTRLLVL.

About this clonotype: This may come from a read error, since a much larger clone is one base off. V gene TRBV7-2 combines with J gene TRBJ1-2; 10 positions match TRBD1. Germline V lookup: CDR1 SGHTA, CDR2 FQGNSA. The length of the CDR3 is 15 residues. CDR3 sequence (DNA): TGTCCCAGCAGCCTAGTCCCCCGGGACAGGGGCGGCTACACCTTC. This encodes CPSSLVPRDRGGYTF.

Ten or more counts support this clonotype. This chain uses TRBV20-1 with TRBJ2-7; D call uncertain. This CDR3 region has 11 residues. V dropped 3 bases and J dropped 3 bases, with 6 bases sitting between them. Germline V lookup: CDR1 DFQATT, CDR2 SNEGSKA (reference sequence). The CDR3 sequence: CSARASYEQYF. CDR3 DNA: TGCAGTGCTAGGGCGAGCTACGAGCAGTACTTC.

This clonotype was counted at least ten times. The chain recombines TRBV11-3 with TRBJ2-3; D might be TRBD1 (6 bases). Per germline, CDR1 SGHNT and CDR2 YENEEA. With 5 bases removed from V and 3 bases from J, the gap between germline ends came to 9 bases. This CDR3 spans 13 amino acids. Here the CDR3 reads CASSPDRTDTQYF. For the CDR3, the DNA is TGTGCCAGCAGCCCCGACAGGACAGATACGCAGTATTTT.

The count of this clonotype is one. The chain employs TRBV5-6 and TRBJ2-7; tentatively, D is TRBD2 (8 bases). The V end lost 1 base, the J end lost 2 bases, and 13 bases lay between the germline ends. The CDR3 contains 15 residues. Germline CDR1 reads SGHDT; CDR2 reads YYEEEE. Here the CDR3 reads CASSLREGATYEQYF. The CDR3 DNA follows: TGTGCCAGCAGCTTGCGGGAGGGGGCTACCTACGAGCAGTACTTC.

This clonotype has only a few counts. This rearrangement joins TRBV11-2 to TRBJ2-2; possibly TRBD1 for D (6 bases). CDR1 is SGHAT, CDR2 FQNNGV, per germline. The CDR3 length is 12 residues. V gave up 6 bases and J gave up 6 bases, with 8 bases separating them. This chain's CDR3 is CASSRTAGELFF. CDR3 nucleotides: TGTGCCAGCAGTCGGACAGCCGGGGAGCTGTTTTTT.

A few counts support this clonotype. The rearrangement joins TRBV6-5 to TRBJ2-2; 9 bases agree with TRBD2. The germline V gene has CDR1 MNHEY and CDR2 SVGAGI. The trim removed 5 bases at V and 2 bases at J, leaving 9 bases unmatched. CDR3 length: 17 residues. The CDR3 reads CASSLLGLAPNTGELFF. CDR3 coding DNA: TGTGCCAGCAGTCTACTCGGACTAGCGCCTAACACCGGGGAGCTGTTTTTT.

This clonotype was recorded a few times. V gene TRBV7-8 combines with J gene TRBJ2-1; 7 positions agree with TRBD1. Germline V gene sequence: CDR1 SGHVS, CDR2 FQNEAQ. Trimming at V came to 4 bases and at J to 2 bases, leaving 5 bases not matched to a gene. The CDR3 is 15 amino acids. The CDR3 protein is CASSYRQGTYNEQFF. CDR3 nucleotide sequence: TGTGCCAGCAGCTACCGACAGGGAACCTACAATGAGCAGTTCTTC.

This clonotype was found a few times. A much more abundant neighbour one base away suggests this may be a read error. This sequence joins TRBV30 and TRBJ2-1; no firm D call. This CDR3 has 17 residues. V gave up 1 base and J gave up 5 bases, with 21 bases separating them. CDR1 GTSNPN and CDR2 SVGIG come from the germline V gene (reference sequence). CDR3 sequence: CAWSGRWDDGGNNEQFF. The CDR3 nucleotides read TGTGCCTGGAGTGGTCGGTGGGATGATGGTGGGAACAATGAGCAGTTCTTC.

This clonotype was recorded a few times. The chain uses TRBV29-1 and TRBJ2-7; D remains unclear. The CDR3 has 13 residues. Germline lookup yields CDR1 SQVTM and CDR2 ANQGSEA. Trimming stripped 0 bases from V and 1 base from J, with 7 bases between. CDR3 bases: TGCAGCGTTGAAGAAACTGGATCCTACGAGCAGTACTTC. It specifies CSVEETGSYEQYF.

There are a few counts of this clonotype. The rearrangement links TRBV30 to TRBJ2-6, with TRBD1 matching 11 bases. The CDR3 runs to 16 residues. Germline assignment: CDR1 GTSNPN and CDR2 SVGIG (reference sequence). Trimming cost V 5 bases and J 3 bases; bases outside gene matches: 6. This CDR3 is CAWEGQGVHGANVLTF. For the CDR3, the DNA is TGTGCCTGGGAGGGACAGGGGGTACATGGGGCCAACGTCCTGACTTTC.

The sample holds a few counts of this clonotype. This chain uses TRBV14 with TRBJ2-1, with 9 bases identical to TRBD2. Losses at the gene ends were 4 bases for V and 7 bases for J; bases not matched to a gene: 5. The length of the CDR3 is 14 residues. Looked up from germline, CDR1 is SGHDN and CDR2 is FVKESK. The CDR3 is CASSPRGLANEQFF. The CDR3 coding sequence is TGTGCCAGCAGCCCAAGGGGACTAGCAAATGAGCAGTTCTTC. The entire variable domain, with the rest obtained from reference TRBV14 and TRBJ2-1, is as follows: EAGVTQFPSHSVIEKGQTVTLRCDPISGHDNLYWYRRVMGKEIKFLLHFVKESKQDESGMPNNRFLAERTGGTYSTLKVQPAELEDSGVYFCASSPRGLANEQFFGPGTRLTVL.

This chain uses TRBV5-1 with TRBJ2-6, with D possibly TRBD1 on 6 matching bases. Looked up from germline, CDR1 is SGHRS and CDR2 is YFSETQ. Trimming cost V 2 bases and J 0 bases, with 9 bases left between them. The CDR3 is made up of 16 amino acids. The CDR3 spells CASSLGQHSGANVLTF. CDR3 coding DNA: TGCGCCAGCAGCTTAGGACAGCACTCTGGGGCCAACGTCCTGACTTTC.

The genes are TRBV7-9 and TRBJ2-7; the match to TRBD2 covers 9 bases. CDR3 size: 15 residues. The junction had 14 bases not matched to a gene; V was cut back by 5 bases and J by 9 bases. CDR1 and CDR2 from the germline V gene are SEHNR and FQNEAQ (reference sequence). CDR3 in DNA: TGTGCCAGCAGCCACTCAGCGGGAGGATTCGGAGGGCAGTACTTC. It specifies CASSHSAGGFGGQYF.

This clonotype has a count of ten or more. The CDR3 loop reads CASSESGTGRETQYF. Written as DNA, the CDR3 is TGCGCCAGCAGTGAGTCAGGCACAGGAAGGGAGACCCAGTACTTC. This chain uses TRBV10-2 with TRBJ2-5, with D maybe TRBD1 (5 bases). Looked up from germline, CDR1 is WSHSY and CDR2 is SAAADI. V lost 0 bases, J lost 5 bases, and 13 bases lay in between. The CDR3 is 15 residues long.

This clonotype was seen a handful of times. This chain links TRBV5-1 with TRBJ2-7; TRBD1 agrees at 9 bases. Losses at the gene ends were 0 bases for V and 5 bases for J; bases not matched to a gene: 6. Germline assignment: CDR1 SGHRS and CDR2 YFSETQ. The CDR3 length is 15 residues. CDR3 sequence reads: CASSLVQGANNEQYF. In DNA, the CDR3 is TGCGCCAGCAGCTTGGTACAGGGGGCCAACAACGAGCAGTACTTC.

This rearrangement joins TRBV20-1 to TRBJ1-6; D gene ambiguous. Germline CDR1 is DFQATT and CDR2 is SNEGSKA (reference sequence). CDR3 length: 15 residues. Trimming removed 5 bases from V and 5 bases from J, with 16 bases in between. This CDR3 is CSAQRKLADNSPLHF. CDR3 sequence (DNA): TGCAGTGCTCAACGCAAGTTGGCCGATAATTCACCCCTCCACTTT.

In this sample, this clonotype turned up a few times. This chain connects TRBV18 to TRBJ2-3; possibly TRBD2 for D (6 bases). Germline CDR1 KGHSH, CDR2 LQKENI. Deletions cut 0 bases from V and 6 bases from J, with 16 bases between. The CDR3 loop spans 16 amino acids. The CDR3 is CASSPPASRAGDTQYF. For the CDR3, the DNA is TGTGCCAGCTCACCACCGGCTAGCCGGGCGGGGGATACGCAGTATTTT.

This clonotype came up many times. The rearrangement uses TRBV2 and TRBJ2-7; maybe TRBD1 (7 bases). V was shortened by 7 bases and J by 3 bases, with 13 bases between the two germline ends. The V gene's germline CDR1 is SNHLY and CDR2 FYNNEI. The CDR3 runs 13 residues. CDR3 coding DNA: TGTGCCAGCATTTCTCAGGGGGGCTACGAGCAGTACTTC. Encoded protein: CASISQGGYEQYF.

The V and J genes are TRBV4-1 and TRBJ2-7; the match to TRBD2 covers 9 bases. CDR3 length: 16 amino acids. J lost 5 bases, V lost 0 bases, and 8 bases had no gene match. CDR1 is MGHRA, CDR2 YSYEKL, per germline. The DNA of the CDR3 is TGCGCCAGCAGCCAAGAGAGAGCGGGAGGAATACACGAGCAGTACTTC. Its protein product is CASSQERAGGIHEQYF.

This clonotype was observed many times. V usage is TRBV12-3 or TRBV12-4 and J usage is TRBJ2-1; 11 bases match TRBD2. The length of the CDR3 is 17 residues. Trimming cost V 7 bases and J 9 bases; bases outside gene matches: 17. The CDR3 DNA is TGTGCCAGCACCCCGCACGGCCTTAGCGGGAGGGCCGGTGAGCAGTTCTTC. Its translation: CASTPHGLSGRAGEQFF.